The 30 T cell receptor beta chains below were found in one sample sequenced in a study of T cell changes during pregnancy in multiple sclerosis. Only in-frame clones appear in the TCRdb table, and some are missing; sequencing was by immunoSEQ multiplex PCR. The sample includes 46,000 or so clones, just under 95% of them seen just once. The source material was CD8+ T cells from peripheral blood mononuclear cells, sampled after pregnancy. These receptors came from a female donor with multiple sclerosis, enrolled in a pregnancy study.

CDR3 in amino acids: CASSQGSGGPYEQYF. The CDR3 coding sequence is TGCGCCAGCAGCCAAGGTTCGGGGGGGCCCTACGAGCAGTACTTC. The gene calls are TRBV4-1 and TRBJ2-7, with 8 bases fitting TRBD2. The V segment lost 1 base and the J segment 2 bases; nucleotides outside the gene matches: 4. The V gene's germline CDR1 is MGHRA and CDR2 YSYEKL. This CDR3 contains 15 residues.

The CDR3 region has the DNA TGTGCCAGCAGCTTTCGCGACGGGGAGACCTACGAGCAGTACTTC. It translates to CASSFRDGETYEQYF. This chain links TRBV7-8 with TRBJ2-7, with D tentatively TRBD2 (5 bases). CDR1 is SGHVS, CDR2 FQNEAQ, per germline. Trimming took off 3 bases at V and 2 bases at J, with 14 bases between the two ends. The CDR3 is made up of 15 amino acids.

This chain joins TRBV27 and TRBJ2-1; 7 bases align to TRBD1. Germline CDR1 MNHEY, CDR2 SMNVEV (reference sequence). V lost 5 bases and J lost 7; bases outside the gene matches: 2. The CDR3 extends over 12 amino acids. CDR3 DNA sequence: TGTGCCAGCAGTACAGGGGCTAATGAGCAGTTCTTC. This sequence encodes CASSTGANEQFF.

This clone appeared a few times. V gene TRBV4-2 combines with J gene TRBJ2-1, with TRBD2 matching 7 bases. Germline CDR1 reads LGHNA; CDR2 reads YNFKEQ. The ends lost 0 bases at V and 9 bases at J; junction bases unmatched: 11. CDR3 size: 16 residues. The CDR3 sequence is CASSQDGGEGLTEQFF. DNA of the CDR3: TGTGCCAGCAGCCAAGATGGAGGGGAGGGCCTCACTGAGCAGTTCTTC.

There are a few counts of this clone. The chain employs TRBV4-1 and TRBJ2-1; D call uncertain. Trimming removed 3 bases from V and 11 bases from J, with 11 bases in between. The CDR3 is 12 amino acids. Germline CDR1 reads MGHRA; CDR2 reads YSYEKL. The CDR3 here is CASSHPDSKQFF. The CDR3 coding sequence is TGCGCCAGCAGCCATCCCGACTCCAAGCAGTTCTTC.

This rearrangement joins TRBV27 to TRBJ2-6; 8 bases match TRBD1. The V and J ends lost 5 bases and 2 bases, in that order; junction bases with no gene match: 8. From germline, CDR1 is MNHEY and CDR2 SMNVEV (reference sequence). This CDR3 spans 17 amino acids. The CDR3 coding sequence is TGTGCCAGCAGTGTACTGACAGGGGATGCTGGGGCCAACGTCCTGACTTTC. It codes for CASSVLTGDAGANVLTF. Filled out from reference TRBV27 and TRBJ2-6, the complete variable domain reads EAQVTQNPRYLITVTGKKLTVTCSQNMNHEYMSWYRQDPGLGLRQIYYSMNVEVTDKGDVPEGYKVSRKEKRNFPLILESPSPNQTSLYFCASSVLTGDAGANVLTFGAGSRLTVL.

V is TRBV27 and J is TRBJ1-5; maybe TRBD1 (5 bases). Trimming pared 5 bases from V and 4 bases from J, leaving 9 bases between. Germline V gene lookup returns CDR1 MNHEY and CDR2 SMNVEV (reference sequence). This CDR3 has 13 amino acids. CDR3 sequence (DNA): TGTGCCAGCAGTCCTCGGGGGAATCAGCCCCAGCATTTT. Its protein is CASSPRGNQPQHF.

The rearrangement links TRBV27 to TRBJ2-7, with D tentatively TRBD1 (6 bases). Trimming took off 4 bases at V and 5 bases at J, with 15 bases between the two ends. CDR1 is MNHEY and CDR2 is SMNVEV in the germline V gene (reference sequence). The CDR3 length is 14 residues. The CDR3 sequence is CASSSRTAYNEQYF. The CDR3 region has the DNA TGTGCCAGCAGTTCGCGGACAGCTTATAACGAGCAGTACTTC.

CDR3 in DNA: TGCAGCGTTGAAGGCGGGGGGGTGGACACCGGGGAGCTGTTTTTT. This encodes CSVEGGGVDTGELFF. The V gene is TRBV29-1, the J gene TRBJ2-2; 9 positions agree with TRBD2. The J segment lost 3 bases and the V segment lost 1 base, leaving 3 bases of the junction unmatched. The length of the CDR3 is 15 residues. From germline, CDR1 is SQVTM and CDR2 ANQGSEA.

This chain links TRBV5-5 with TRBJ2-7; the match to TRBD1 covers 7 bases. Germline CDR1 SGHKS, CDR2 YYEKEE (reference sequence). Trimming removed 4 bases from V and 0 bases from J; junction bases left unmatched: 4. There are 14 residues in the CDR3. For the CDR3, the DNA is TGTGCCAGCAGCCTATGGGACAGCTCCTACGAGCAGTACTTC. Translating it yields CASSLWDSSYEQYF. Looking up the rest from reference TRBV5-5 and TRBJ2-7 gives the full variable domain: DAGVTQSPTHLIKTRGQQVTLRCSPISGHKSVSWYQQVLGQGPQFIFQYYEKEERGRGNFPDRFSARQFPNYSSELNVNALLLGDSALYLCASSLWDSSYEQYFGPGTRLTVT.

V is TRBV28 and J is TRBJ2-7; D is possibly TRBD2 (6 bases). The V end was cut by 5 bases, the J end by 6 bases, with 26 bases between. Germline values: CDR1 MDHEN, CDR2 SYDVKM. This CDR3 is built from 17 residues. The CDR3 DNA sequence: TGTGCCAGCAGTACCCTCGCTGGGCGGGATTCCCCCACCGAGCAGTACTTC. This codes for CASSTLAGRDSPTEQYF.

V and J are TRBV7-9 and TRBJ1-1; 7 nucleotides match TRBD1. V was clipped by 1 base and J by 6 bases; unmatched bases: 2. The CDR3 loop spans 13 amino acids. CDR1 is SEHNR, CDR2 FQNEAQ, per germline (reference sequence). CDR3: CASSLERGPEAFF. For the CDR3, the DNA is TGTGCCAGCAGCTTAGAAAGGGGGCCTGAAGCTTTCTTT.

The chain's CDR3 is CAIRRWTGEDWEQFF. DNA of the CDR3: TGTGCCATCAGGAGATGGACAGGGGAAGACTGGGAGCAGTTCTTC. This chain joins TRBV10-3 and TRBJ2-1; 9 bases line up with TRBD1. The V segment lost 6 bases and the J segment 10 bases; nucleotides outside the gene matches: 13. The CDR3 extends over 15 amino acids. Per the germline V gene, CDR1 is ENHRY and CDR2 is SYGVKD.

The V call is TRBV4-1, the J call TRBJ2-7; D might be TRBD1 (6 bases). The CDR3 is 14 residues long. The germline CDR1 and CDR2 sequences are MGHRA and YSYEKL. Trimming pared 1 base from V and 6 bases from J, leaving 13 bases between. CDR3 in DNA: TGCGCCAGCAGCCAAGGGACAGACGGTATCGAGCAGTACTTC. Amino acids: CASSQGTDGIEQYF.

V usage is TRBV5-4 and J usage is TRBJ1-1; D gene uncertain. There are 14 residues in the CDR3. The germline V gene encodes CDR1 SGHNT and CDR2 YYREEE (reference sequence). The V end was cut by 4 bases, the J end by 0 bases, with 10 bases between. CDR3 in amino acids: CASSPLRVNTEAFF. CDR3 sequence (DNA): TGTGCCAGCAGCCCCCTACGGGTGAACACTGAAGCTTTCTTT.

V and J are TRBV27 and TRBJ2-3; D is unresolved. Germline V gene sequence: CDR1 MNHEY, CDR2 SMNVEV (reference sequence). There are 12 residues in the CDR3. Trimming took off 3 bases at V and 2 bases at J, with 3 bases between the two ends. CDR3 nucleotide sequence: TGTGCCAGCAGTTTCTCCACAGATACGCAGTATTTT. Encoded protein: CASSFSTDTQYF.

CDR3 nucleotide sequence: TGTGCCAGAAGCAGCGGGGGGGCTCTAGGCAAAAACATTCAGTACTTC. As protein: CARSSGGALGKNIQYF. J is TRBJ2-4 and V is TRBV5-3; 10 bases match TRBD2. Being an ORF, TRBV5-3 has a function that is uncertain. J was trimmed by 3 bases and V by 4 bases; bases with no gene match: 7. The CDR3 length is 16 residues.

Comments on this clone: The junction departs from the called germline gene at one end, perhaps through a read error. The chain carries TRBV19 and TRBJ2-3; no clear D gene. The CDR3 covers 12 residues. Germline V gene data show CDR1 as LNHDA and CDR2 as SQIVND (reference sequence). CDR3 sequence reads: CASSIDRSLFHF. CDR3 coding DNA: TGTGCCAGTAGTATAGATCGGAGTCTCTTCCATTTT.

The chain combines TRBV27 with TRBJ1-3, with D perhaps TRBD1 (6 bases). The CDR3 has 14 amino acids. Trimming took off 2 bases at V and 4 bases at J, with 9 bases between the two ends. Germline assignment: CDR1 MNHEY and CDR2 SMNVEV (reference sequence). The CDR3 bases are TGTGCCAGCAGTTTAATGAGGGGGGGAAACACCATATATTTT. Translating it yields CASSLMRGGNTIYF.

The chain joins TRBV6-6 to TRBJ2-7, with 7 bases lining up with TRBD2. This CDR3 has 14 residues. Trimming removed 2 bases from V and 5 bases from J; junction bases left unmatched: 6. Germline CDR1 reads MNHNY; CDR2 reads SVGAGI (reference sequence). CDR3 coding DNA: TGTGCCAGCAGTTACAGGGGAGGGTGGAACGAGCAGTACTTC. Its translation: CASSYRGGWNEQYF.

This clone was picked up one time. The chain joins TRBV7-3 to TRBJ2-7; 10 bases are shared with TRBD2. The germline V gene encodes CDR1 SGHTA and CDR2 FQGTGA. Trimming at V came to 0 bases and at J to 5 bases, leaving 4 bases not matched to a gene. The CDR3 spans 15 residues. This CDR3 reads CASSLTSGGADEQYF. CDR3 DNA sequence: TGTGCCAGCAGCTTAACAAGCGGGGGGGCCGACGAGCAGTACTTC.

Only a few counts were recorded for this clone. The chain employs TRBV5-1 and TRBJ2-7; 12 bases agree with TRBD2. The V and J ends lost 0 bases and 1 base, in that order; junction bases with no gene match: 5. The CDR3 runs 17 residues. CDR1 and CDR2 (germline): SGHRS, YFSETQ. CDR3 nucleotides: TGCGCCAGCAGCTTGGGGACTACTAGCGGGAGGTCCTACGAGCAGTACTTC. Protein sequence: CASSLGTTSGRSYEQYF. The whole variable domain, filled in from reference TRBV5-1 and TRBJ2-7, reads KAGVTQTPRYLIKTRGQQVTLSCSPISGHRSVSWYQQTPGQGLQFLFEYFSETQRNKGNFPGRFSGRQFSNSRSEMNVSTLELGDSALYLCASSLGTTSGRSYEQYFGPGTRLTVT.

The genes are TRBV6-5 and TRBJ1-5; D might be TRBD1 (6 bases). The germline V and J ends were trimmed by 4 bases and 7 bases, with 17 bases remaining between them. The CDR3 runs 15 residues. Germline lookup yields CDR1 MNHEY and CDR2 SVGAGI. As DNA, the CDR3 is TGTGCCAGCAGTTCCGTAGGGGGGGCAGGACAGCCCCAGCATTTT. Translating it yields CASSSVGGAGQPQHF.

The J gene is TRBJ2-7, the V gene TRBV6-6, with D unresolved. Germline V gene sequence: CDR1 MNHNY, CDR2 SVGAGI (reference sequence). There are 14 residues in the CDR3. Trimming removed 10 bases from V and 2 bases from J, with 18 bases in between. Written as DNA, the CDR3 is TGTGCCACCGCCGGCCAGACACTTCCCTACGAGCAGTACTTC. It translates to CATAGQTLPYEQYF.

This clone was picked up one time. The chain has TRBV20-1 and TRBJ1-2; 8 bases match TRBD1. Germline V gene lookup returns CDR1 DFQATT and CDR2 SNEGSKA (reference sequence). This CDR3 comprises 11 residues. The junction had 4 bases not matched to a gene; V was cut back by 5 bases and J by 8 bases. The CDR3 loop reads CSAGQGGGYTF. The CDR3 DNA follows: TGCAGTGCTGGACAGGGAGGCGGCTACACCTTC.

As regards this clone: Sequence at one end of the junction differs from germline and may be a read error. This rearrangement joins TRBV25-1 to TRBJ2-5, with D possibly called TRBD1 or TRBD2 (6 bases each). Germline assignment: CDR1 MGHDK and CDR2 SYGVNS. The CDR3 is made up of 14 amino acids. CDR3 in amino acids: CASCEGGYKETQYF. CDR3 bases: TGTGCCAGCTGTGAGGGGGGATACAAAGAGACCCAGTACTTC.

This chain joins TRBV19 and TRBJ1-5, with unresolved D. CDR3 length: 12 residues. Looked up from germline, CDR1 is LNHDA and CDR2 is SQIVND (reference sequence). The V end lost 7 bases, the J end lost 7 bases, and 11 bases lay between the germline ends. CDR3 DNA sequence: TGTGCCAGTACGAAGGGAGGGCAGCCCCAGCATTTT. Translation gives CASTKGGQPQHF.

The chain couples TRBV7-9 to TRBJ2-3; the match to TRBD2 covers 14 bases. Germline V gene sequence: CDR1 SEHNR, CDR2 FQNEAQ (reference sequence). V shed 5 bases, J shed 5 bases, and the junction held 3 bases outside the gene matches. The CDR3 consists of 15 residues. CDR3 DNA: TGTGCCAGCAGCCCCGGGACTAGCGGGGGAGATACGCAGTATTTT. It codes for CASSPGTSGGDTQYF.

V gene TRBV28 combines with J gene TRBJ1-2; 8 bases line up with TRBD1. From germline, CDR1 is MDHEN and CDR2 SYDVKM. The CDR3 has 16 amino acids. J was trimmed by 4 bases and V by 5 bases; bases with no gene match: 12. The CDR3 sequence: CASSAGQDPNLYGYTF. CDR3 nucleotide sequence: TGTGCCAGCAGTGCGGGACAGGACCCCAACCTCTATGGCTACACCTTC.

The chain carries TRBV5-4 and TRBJ2-5, with 11 bases aligning to TRBD1. Germline V lookup: CDR1 SGHNT, CDR2 YYREEE (reference sequence). The CDR3 consists of 16 residues. The ends lost 6 bases at V and 3 bases at J; junction bases unmatched: 10. The CDR3 region has the DNA TGTGCCAGCATCGGTACCGGGACAGGGGGTGAAGAGACCCAGTACTTC. Its protein is CASIGTGTGGEETQYF.